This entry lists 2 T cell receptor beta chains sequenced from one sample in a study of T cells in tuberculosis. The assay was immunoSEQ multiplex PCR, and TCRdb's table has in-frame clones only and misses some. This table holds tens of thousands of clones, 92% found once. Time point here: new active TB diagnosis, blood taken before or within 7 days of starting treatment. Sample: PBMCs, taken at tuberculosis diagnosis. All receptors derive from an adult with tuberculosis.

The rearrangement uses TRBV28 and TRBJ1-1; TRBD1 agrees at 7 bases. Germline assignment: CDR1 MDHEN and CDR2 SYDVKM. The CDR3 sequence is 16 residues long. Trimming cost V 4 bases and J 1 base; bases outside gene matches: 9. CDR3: CASSSTGLVSNTEAFF. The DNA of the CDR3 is TGTGCCAGCAGTTCGACAGGGCTAGTATCGAACACTGAAGCTTTCTTT.

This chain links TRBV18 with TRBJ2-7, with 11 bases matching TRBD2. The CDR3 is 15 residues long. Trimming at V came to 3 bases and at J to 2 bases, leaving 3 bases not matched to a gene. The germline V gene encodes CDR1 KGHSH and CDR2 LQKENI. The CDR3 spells CASSPGTSGTYEQYF. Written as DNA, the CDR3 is TGTGCCAGCTCACCCGGGACTAGCGGAACCTACGAGCAGTACTTC.